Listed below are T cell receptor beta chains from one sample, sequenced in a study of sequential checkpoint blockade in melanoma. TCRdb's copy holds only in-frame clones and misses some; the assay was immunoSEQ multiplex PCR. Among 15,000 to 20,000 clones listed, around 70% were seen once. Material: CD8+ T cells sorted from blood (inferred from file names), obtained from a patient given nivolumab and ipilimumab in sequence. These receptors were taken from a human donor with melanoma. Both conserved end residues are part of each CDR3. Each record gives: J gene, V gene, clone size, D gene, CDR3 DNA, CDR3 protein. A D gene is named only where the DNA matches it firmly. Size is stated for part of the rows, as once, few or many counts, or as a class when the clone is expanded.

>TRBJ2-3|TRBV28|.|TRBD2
TGTGCCAGCACCCCATTGGCTAGCGGGAGGACAGATACGCAGTATTTT
CASTPLASGRTDTQYF
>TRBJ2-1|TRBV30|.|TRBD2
TGTGCCTGGAGTGGGTCTAGCGGGAGAGCCAGCTCCTACAATGAGCAGTTCTTC
CAWSGSSGRASSYNEQFF
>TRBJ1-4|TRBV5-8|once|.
TGTGCCAGCAGCCCGGGGGACCGACTCTACAATGAAAAACTGTTTTTT
CASSPGDRLYNEKLFF
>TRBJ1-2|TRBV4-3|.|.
TGCGCCAGCAGCGAGACACAGGGCTCAGCTAACTATGGCTACACCTTC
CASSETQGSANYGYTF
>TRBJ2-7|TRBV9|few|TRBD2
TGTGCCAGCAGCTGGAGCGGGGACGTAACCTACGAGCAGTACTTC
CASSWSGDVTYEQYF
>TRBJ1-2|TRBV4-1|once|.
TGCGCCAGCAGCGGGATTAGGGGCGCGGACTATGGCTACACCTTC
CASSGIRGADYGYTF
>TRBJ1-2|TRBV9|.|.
TGTGCCAGCCAGACAGTGCACTCAAGAAAGACCTATGGCTACACCTTC
CASQTVHSRKTYGYTF
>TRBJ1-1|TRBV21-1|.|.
TGTGCCAGCAGCAAACCCCTCGGGACAGTACGAACTGAAGCTTTCTTT
CASSKPLGTVRTEAFF
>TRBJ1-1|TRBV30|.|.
TGTGCCTGGAGTGTACGCGCTGAAGCTTTCTTT
CAWSVRAEAFF
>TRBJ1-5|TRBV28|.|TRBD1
TGTGCCAGCAGTTTATACGGTTACCCGACAGGGGGTAATCAGCCCCAGCATTTT
CASSLYGYPTGGNQPQHF
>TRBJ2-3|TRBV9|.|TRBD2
TGTGCCAGCAGCGGGGGACTAGCGGGCACAGATACGCAGTATTTT
CASSGGLAGTDTQYF
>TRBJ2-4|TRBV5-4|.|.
TGTGCCAGCAGCTTGGCAGGGACCAAAAACATTCAGTACTTC
CASSLAGTKNIQYF
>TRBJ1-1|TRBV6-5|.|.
TGTGCCAGCAGCCAGTCGAACACTGAAGCTTTCTTT
CASSQSNTEAFF
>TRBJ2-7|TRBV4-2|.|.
TGTGCCAGCAGCCAAGAGGACGGGACGGGGGCCTACGAGCAGTACTTC
CASSQEDGTGAYEQYF
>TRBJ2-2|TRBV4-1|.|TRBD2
TGCGCCAGCAGCCAAGTGGTGGGAGGGCCTTGGAACACCGGGGAGCTGTTTTTT
CASSQVVGGPWNTGELFF
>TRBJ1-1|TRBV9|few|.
TGTGCCAGCAGCGTAGCTAACACTGAAGCTTTCTTT
CASSVANTEAFF
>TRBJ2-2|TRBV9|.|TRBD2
TGTGCCAGCTCGGGACTAGCGGGAGGCAACACCGGGGAGCTGTTTTTT
CASSGLAGGNTGELFF
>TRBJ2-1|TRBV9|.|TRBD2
TGTGCCAGCAGAGAACCGGGACTAGACTTCAATGAGCAGTTCTTC
CASREPGLDFNEQFF
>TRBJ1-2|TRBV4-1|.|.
TGCGCCAGCAGCCAAGATGGGCCAGGGCTTGGCTACACCTTC
CASSQDGPGLGYTF
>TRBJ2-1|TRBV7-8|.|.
TGTGCCAGCAGCTTGCGGGGCACAAGCTCCTACAATGAGCAGTTCTTC
CASSLRGTSSYNEQFF
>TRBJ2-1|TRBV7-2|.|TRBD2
TGTGCCAGCAGCTTAGGGGGCGGGAGGGCCTACAATGAGCAGTTCTTC
CASSLGGGRAYNEQFF
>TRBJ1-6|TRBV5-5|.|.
TGTGCCAGCAGCTTGCCTTTAGACAACTATAATTCACCCCTCCACTTT
CASSLPLDNYNSPLHF
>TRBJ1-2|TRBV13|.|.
TGTGCCAGCAGCTTCGGACAGAATGGCTACACCTTC
CASSFGQNGYTF
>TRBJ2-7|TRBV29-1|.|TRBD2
TGCAGCGTTGAAGAGTGGGAAAGGGGAGGGCGGGAGCAGTACTTC
CSVEEWERGGREQYF
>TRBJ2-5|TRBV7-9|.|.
TGTGCCAGCAGGTCAACAGGAGGGCAAGAGACCCAGTACTTC
CASRSTGGQETQYF
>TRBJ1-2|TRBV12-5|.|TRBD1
TGTGCTAGTGGTTTGCCGACAGGGCCATATGGCTACACCTTC
CASGLPTGPYGYTF
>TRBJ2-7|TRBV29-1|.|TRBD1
TGCAGCGTGGAGACAGGGGAGAGCTACGAGCAGTACTTC
CSVETGESYEQYF
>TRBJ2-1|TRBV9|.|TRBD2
TGTGCCAGCAGCGCAGGGACTAGCGAAAGAACCTCCTACAATGAGCAGTTCTTC
CASSAGTSERTSYNEQFF
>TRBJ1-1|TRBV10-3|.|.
TGTGCCATCAGGAATTGGGGGGAGGTGAACACTGAAGCTTTCTTT
CAIRNWGEVNTEAFF
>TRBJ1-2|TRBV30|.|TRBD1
TGTGCCTGGGACAGGGTGAACTATGGCTACACCTTC
CAWDRVNYGYTF
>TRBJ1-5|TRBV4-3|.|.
TGCGCCAGCAGCCAGGAGGATAGGGGCAATCAGCCCCAGCATTTT
CASSQEDRGNQPQHF
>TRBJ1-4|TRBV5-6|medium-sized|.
TGTGCCAGCAGCTTGGAAGCGGGGTTTAATGAAAAACTGTTTTTT
CASSLEAGFNEKLFF
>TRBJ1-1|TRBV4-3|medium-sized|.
TGCGCCAGCAGCCCGGACAGCCACCTCGCCGTGAACACTGAAGCTTTCTTT
CASSPDSHLAVNTEAFF
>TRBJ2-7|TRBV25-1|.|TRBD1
TGTGCCAGCAGTGAACCGGGACAGGGTACGTACGAGCAGTACTTC
CASSEPGQGTYEQYF
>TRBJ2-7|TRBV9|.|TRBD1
TGTGCCAGCAGCGTAGGGGACAGGGTGGCCTACGAGCAGTACTTC
CASSVGDRVAYEQYF
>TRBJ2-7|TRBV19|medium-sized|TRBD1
TGTGCCAGTAGCACATCAAATTCCCGGGACAGCTACGAGCAGTACTTC
CASSTSNSRDSYEQYF
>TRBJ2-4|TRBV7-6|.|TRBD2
TGTGCCAGCAGCTTAGGAGCGGGGGGCAAAAACATTCAGTACTTC
CASSLGAGGKNIQYF
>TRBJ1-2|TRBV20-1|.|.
TGCAGTGCTTACAAGGGCTACACCTTC
CSAYKGYTF
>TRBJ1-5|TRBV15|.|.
TGTGCCACCAGCAGACCCCGAGGAGGGGAAAATCAGCCCCAGCATTTT
CATSRPRGGENQPQHF
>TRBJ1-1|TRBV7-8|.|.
TGTGCCAGCAGCTTACGAGGGGGACGAGGGAACACTGAAGCTTTCTTT
CASSLRGGRGNTEAFF
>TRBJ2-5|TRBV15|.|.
TGTGCCACCAGCACCGCGACCGGAGGGGAAGAGACCCAGTACTTC
CATSTATGGEETQYF
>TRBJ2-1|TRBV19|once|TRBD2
TGTGCCAGCCGCTTGCGGGAGACCTACAATGAGCAGTTCTTC
CASRLRETYNEQFF
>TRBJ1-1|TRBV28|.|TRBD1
TGTGCCAGCAGTTTAGGGACAGGGGACACTGAAGCTTTCTTT
CASSLGTGDTEAFF
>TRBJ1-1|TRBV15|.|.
TGTGCCACCAGCAGAGGACAGCTGGACACTGAAGCTTTCTTT
CATSRGQLDTEAFF
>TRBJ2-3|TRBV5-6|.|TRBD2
TGTGCCAGCAGCTTGGCCCTAGCGGGGTTCACAGATACGCAGTATTTT
CASSLALAGFTDTQYF
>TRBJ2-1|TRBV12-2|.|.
TGTGCAAGTCGCTTAGCGCCGATAGCGGGGGGACACCAATCCTACAATGAGCAGTTCTTC
CASRLAPIAGGHQSYNEQFF
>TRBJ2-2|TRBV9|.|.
TGTGCCAGCAGCGTTTCAGGGGTTAACACCGGGGAGCTGTTTTTT
CASSVSGVNTGELFF
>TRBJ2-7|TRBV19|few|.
TGTGCCAGTAGTATAGATATAGCCGACGGCGAGCAGTACTTC
CASSIDIADGEQYF
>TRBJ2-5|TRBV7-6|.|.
TGTGCCAGCAGCCAAGCATCACAAGAGACCCAGTACTTC
CASSQASQETQYF
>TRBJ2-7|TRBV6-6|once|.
TGTGCCAGCAGCGTCGGGACTCCCTACGAGCAGTACTTC
CASSVGTPYEQYF
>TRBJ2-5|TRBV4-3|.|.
TGCGCCAGCAGCCAAGTTCTCGGGGTCCAAGAGACCCAGTACTTC
CASSQVLGVQETQYF
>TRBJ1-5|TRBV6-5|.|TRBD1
TGTGCCAGCAGCCTGGACAGGGGTATCGGTCAGCCCCAGCATTTT
CASSLDRGIGQPQHF
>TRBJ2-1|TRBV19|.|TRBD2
TGTGCCAGTATGGGGGGGACTAGCGGGAGGGCCGATGAGCAGTTCTTC
CASMGGTSGRADEQFF
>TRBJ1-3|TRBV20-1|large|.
TGCAGTGCCCTTATGGGAAACACCATATATTTT
CSALMGNTIYF